This T cell receptor (beta chain) was obtained from a study of T cell responses to AZD1222 COVID-19 vaccine listed by TCRdb under 2021. Regarding the complete study: AZD1222 recipients given second doses at about 4 weeks or at about 12 weeks were pooled, since spike-specific TCR depth and breadth were not found to differ between the two schedules. A total of 233 trial participants underwent TCR sequencing, of whom 200 to 220 received two doses of AZD1222 and about 25 received two doses of the MenACWY control vaccine. Trial participants were enrolled into age subgroups of 18-55, 56-69 and 70-plus years, which contained approximately 150, 28 and 58 TCR-sequenced participants, respectively. Results and caveats for the whole study, not just this receptor: Conclusions about previously exposed vaccinees were limited because only a handful of AZD1222 recipients were SARS-CoV-2 seropositive at baseline. CD4 TCRs associated with the vaccine covered the entire spike protein, and the dominant responses were in regions 160-218 and 743-854. Participants were mostly white British, with more females than males. The authors suggested clonal diversity may have been underestimated. Because no day 14 peak-response samples were available, the repertoires could be characterized only after the peak T cell response. After two AZD1222 doses, both the breadth and the depth of spike-specific TCRs were significantly higher than at day 0 and than in MenACWY recipients. Reportedly, close to half of the unique spike-specific TCRs recognized epitopes lying outside the regions that are mutated in the B.1.351 and B.1.1.7 variants. In the small 56-69-year group, the increase in depth fell short of significance, most likely because of low power.

As to this clone: The antigen it recognizes is unknown. The input lacks base qualities; no much larger clone sits a single base away.

The CDR3 regions of human TCRbeta chains were subjected to immunosequencing. The study's processing was this. Repertoire TCRs were matched against a reference library of SARS-CoV-2-specific TCRs generated with the MIRA antigen-specificity platform. Breadth meant the fraction of unique TCRs that were SARS-CoV-2-associated, whereas depth meant the fraction of total T cells that were SARS-CoV-2-associated. Using the MIRA data, every spike-specific TCR was mapped to the spike region that the TCR reacted to and assigned to either a CD4 or a CD8 class. Log10-transformed breadth and depth values were compared by one-way ANOVA with Sidak's multiple comparisons tests. TCRdb limited this immuneACCESS table to in-frame rearrangements with V and J called. A share of clones is missing; checked studies link under half to unresolved V genes, and the rest is unexplained. Clone size and V and J calls were adopted from that table, with D and trimming inferred from the DNA. The sample yields about 110,000 clones; roughly 90% were counted once. The ten largest clones take up more than 1.5% of the sample.

The time point label here, explained by the study, means: baseline before first vaccination. Samples from vaccinated people were obtained from the UK trials COV001 and COV002, which included a single-blind randomized controlled phase 2/3 trial of AZD1222 (ChAdOx1 nCoV-19) in healthy adults. For TCRbeta chain sequencing, PBMC samples from trial participants were taken at day 0 and at day 28 after the second dose. There are 11 amino acids in the CDR3, from cysteine to phenylalanine inclusive. Only the CDR3 DNA stays, 33 bases, in frame from base 1. V sheds 2 bases and J sheds 10 bases, leaving 8 bases between their ends.

This material consisted of peripheral blood, taken on day 0 of AZD1222 vaccination. This clonotype was obtained from an adult in good health. The V and J segments used are TRBV12-3 or TRBV12-4 and TRBJ1-2; confidence is insufficient to name the D gene. This receptor has the CDR3 CASSLSISYTF. Read as DNA, the sequence is TGTGCCAGCAGTTTAAGTATATCCTACACCTTC.